Sequencing of this T cell receptor beta chain was carried out in a study of CD8+ T cells in alopecia areata (dated by TCRdb to 2017 to 2018). Concerning the study at large: In both human patients and the C3H/HeJ mouse model, the study applied high-throughput TCRbeta sequencing to look at T cell clonal expansion in alopecia areata. In humans, TCRbeta sequencing was performed on scalp tissue and on sorted CD4+ and CD8+ peripheral blood T cells from healthy controls and from patients with patchy or totalis/universalis alopecia areata. Scalp clonality was compared across normal scalp (n=4), patchy alopecia areata scalp (n=8), and alopecia totalis/universalis scalp (n=8). RNA was obtained with the PAXgene miRNA kit for fixed scalp, the miRNeasy kit for PBMCs, and the RNeasy kit for mouse skin. TCRbeta CDR3 regions were amplified by immunoSEQ multiplex PCR using 35 Vbeta forward and 13 Jbeta reverse primers.

Points the paper makes about the study in general: Higher clonality and more expanded CD8+ clones were observed in lesional scalp than in normal scalp, particularly in alopecia totalis/universalis, a finding suggestive of antigenic drive. Compared with mice, TCR sequences shared between patients were less clear, possibly partly because of HLA diversity across the patient population. Unlike mouse skin, which is dominated by gammadelta T cells, normal human skin has resident alphabeta T cells that are also sequenced, and this complicates analysis of the scalp TCR repertoire.

Library method: the immunoSEQ multiplex PCR assay. RNA was extracted from all samples and reverse transcribed into cDNA, which served as template for TCR sequencing. SuperScript III was used for first-strand cDNA synthesis, primed with a 2:1 mix of oligo-dT and random hexamers. A synthetic immune receptor repertoire was used to assess amplification bias, and residual bias was removed computationally. In the source study's methods: Raw reads were preprocessed to remove errors, and CDR3 was defined according to IMGT conventions as the region from the conserved cysteine to phenylalanine. Clonality was computed by normalizing Shannon entropy by log2 of the number of productive unique TCRs and subtracting the result from 1. Whether each scalp clone was CD4 or CD8 was inferred by checking scalp TCRbeta sequences against the CD4 and CD8 repertoires from sorted blood. The immuneACCESS repertoire file appears here via TCRdb, limited to in-frame rearrangements. These files lack a portion of the clones; in checked studies, under half of the deficit traces to unresolved V genes, and the cause of the others is not known. V, J and clone size reflect that table, while D and trimming were determined from the DNA. In this sample the table shows around 80,000 clones, around 54% of which occur a single time. Of the sample, roughly 6% falls within the top ten clones.

From alopecia areata patients, peripheral blood was collected along with lesional scalp punch biopsies. PBMCs were isolated by density centrifugation and stained for CD3, CD4 and CD8, and CD4+ and CD8+ T cells were sorted on a FACSAria. As part of a multicenter biomarker study, untreated alopecia areata patients were recruited. In roughly 5 patients from the biomarker study, the blood CD8+ T cells went through an additional sort into NKG2D-low and NKG2D-high fractions. The germline V gene yields SQVTM for CDR1 and ANQGSEA for CDR2. V loses 0 bases of germline sequence and J loses 7 bases, and the interval between the two ends is 15 bases. Measured from the cysteine to the phenylalanine, the CDR3 is 15 residues long. Only the CDR3 part of the read is kept: 45 bases, read in frame from the first base. As concerns this clone: Its cognate antigen has yet to be identified. Nothing much larger sits one base from this clone, and base qualities are not available.

Sequencing input: NKG2D-high CD8+ T cells sorted from blood. Sample cell subset or site, as interpreted from the label and publication: sorted CD8+ NKG2D-high blood T cells. The receptor was isolated from a human donor with alopecia areata. The chain links TRBV29-1 with TRBJ1-4; a tentative D match to TRBD1 spans 5 bases. The CDR3 loop reads CSVEDLNSGAEKLFF. The DNA sequence reads TGCAGCGTTGAAGATCTCAACAGTGGGGCTGAAAAACTGTTTTTT.